This is a list of T cell receptor beta chains from one sample in a study of T cell responses to AZD1222 COVID-19 vaccine. Data came from immunoSEQ multiplex PCR; TCRdb stores just in-frame clones and leaves some out. The sample shows 66,000 or so clones, approximately 79% of them seen only once. The sample in question was peripheral blood, obtained on day 0 of MenACWY control vaccination. The source is an adult in good health. CDR3s include the opening cysteine and the closing phenylalanine or tryptophan. A D gene is named only where the DNA matches it firmly. Not all rows give a size; the values are once, few, many and, for expanded clones, a class.

j_call | d_call | v_call | clone_size | cdr3_aa | cdr3_nt
TRBJ2-2 | - | TRBV6-5 | few | CASSYSRGGELFF | TGTGCCAGCAGTTATTCGAGAGGGGGAGAGCTGTTTTTT
TRBJ1-2 | TRBD1 | TRBV10-3 | once | CAISVSGGNGYTF | TGTGCCATCAGTGTATCAGGGGGAAATGGCTACACCTTC
TRBJ1-2 | - | TRBV5-6 | - | CASAYSVRRVYGYTF | TGTGCCAGCGCCTATTCCGTCAGGAGGGTCTATGGCTACACCTTC
TRBJ1-1 | - | TRBV5-1 | - | CASSSTAGTEAFF | TGCGCCAGCAGCTCAACAGCGGGGACTGAAGCTTTCTTT
TRBJ1-2 | TRBD1 | TRBV5-1 | - | CASSDGQDGYTF | TGCGCCAGCAGCGACGGACAGGATGGCTACACCTTC
TRBJ1-2 | - | TRBV18 | - | CASSPPAGTNYGYTF | TGTGCCAGCTCACCACCGGCGGGCACTAACTATGGCTACACCTTC
TRBJ1-1 | - | TRBV29-1 | - | CSVTVGWVAFF | TGCAGCGTTACCGTGGGGTGGGTGGCTTTCTTT
TRBJ2-6 | - | TRBV28 | - | CASSLGGRSSGANVLTF | TGTGCCAGCAGTTTGGGCGGACGGAGCTCTGGGGCCAACGTCCTGACTTTC
TRBJ2-7 | - | TRBV5-6 | - | CASSLGGDHYEQYF | TGTGCCAGCAGCTTGGGCGGGGACCACTACGAGCAGTACTTC
TRBJ1-4 | - | TRBV6-5 | - | CASSLGRDGGLFF | TGTGCCAGCAGCCTTGGACGGGACGGGGGACTGTTTTTT
TRBJ1-2 | - | TRBV18 | - | CASSPTSEGYGYTF | TGTGCCAGCTCACCAACGTCGGAGGGCTATGGCTACACCTTC
TRBJ1-5 | - | TRBV28 | - | CASREVSNQPQHF | TGTGCCAGCAGAGAGGTTAGCAATCAGCCCCAGCATTTT